The 7 T cell receptor beta chains given below trace back to one sample, sequenced in a study of T cells in Graves' hyperthyroidism and ophthalmopathy (dated by TCRdb to about 2019). Receptor libraries were prepared by multiplex PCR. Sequenced using an Illumina HiSeq 2000. TCR beta CDR3 regions were amplified from RNA transcripts. A first-round RT-PCR of the TCR CDR3 used the HTBI primer set with the Qiagen OneStep RT-PCR kit. TCRdb reworked the public reads: Q25 trimming with fastp, MiXCR clone assembly, productive beta chains retained. Rows matching on CDR3 protein sequence are summarized as one entry with the most common DNA and genes. Here the sample has 300,000 to 450,000 distinct CDR3 sequences; around 13% occur a single time. The ten largest clonotypes hold around 19% of the sample. The sequenced material came from blood. The receptors were gathered from a woman between 25 and 40 years old with Graves' ophthalmopathy.

This clonotype was seen at least ten times. J is TRBJ2-2 and V is TRBV2; TRBD1 is a possible D gene (5 bases). The CDR3 length is 13 residues. CDR1 SNHLY and CDR2 FYNNEI come from the germline V gene. Trimming removed 6 bases from V and 7 bases from J, with 12 bases in between. CDR3 sequence: CASRPRVGGELFF. The DNA of the CDR3 is TGTGCCAGCAGGCCCAGGGTTGGCGGGGAGCTGTTTTTT.

This clonotype was counted many times. The chain uses TRBV28 and TRBJ2-5; TRBD1 aligns across 7 bases. With 4 bases clipped from V and 4 bases from J, the junction kept 12 bases outside the gene matches. Germline V gene data show CDR1 as MDHEN and CDR2 as SYDVKM. The CDR3 covers 16 residues. The CDR3: CASSSKTGWSGETQYF. The CDR3 coding sequence is TGTGCCAGCAGTTCCAAGACAGGGTGGTCTGGAGAGACCCAGTACTTC.

This clonotype was observed at least ten times. The V and J genes are TRBV27 and TRBJ1-5; D might be TRBD1 (6 bases). V was cut by 6 bases and J by 6 bases, with 15 bases left in between. CDR1 MNHEY and CDR2 SMNVEV come from the germline V gene (reference sequence). The CDR3 has 14 residues. CDR3 nucleotides: TGTGCCAGCAGAAACAGGGAGATCGGTCAGCCCCAGCATTTT. This translates into CASRNREIGQPQHF.

This clonotype was picked up many times. The V gene is TRBV6-2 or TRBV6-3, the J gene TRBJ2-3; 8 bases match TRBD2. Germline-derived CDR1 and CDR2 are MNHEY and SVGEGT. V dropped 6 bases and J dropped 1; count of bases not matched to a gene: 6. The CDR3 is 15 residues long. The CDR3 nucleotides are TGTGCCAGCAGACCACTAGCGGACCGCACAGATACGCAGTATTTT. Its translation is CASRPLADRTDTQYF.

The chain combines TRBV5-8 with TRBJ1-4; the match to TRBD1 covers 8 bases. V was pared by 3 bases and J by 5 bases, with 9 bases of the junction left unmatched. The CDR3 has 16 amino acids. Germline CDR1 SGHTS, CDR2 YDEGEE. CDR3 sequence (DNA): TGTGCCAGCAGCTCCCCCGGGACAGGAGGAAATGAAAAACTGTTTTTT. Protein sequence: CASSSPGTGGNEKLFF.

This clonotype turned up a few times. V gene TRBV19 combines with J gene TRBJ2-2; TRBD2 agrees at 10 bases. Germline V gene sequence: CDR1 LNHDA, CDR2 SQIVND (reference sequence). V shed 4 bases and J 1 base; nucleotides not matched to a gene: 6. The CDR3 extends over 17 amino acids. CDR3 nucleotide sequence: TGTGCCAGTAGTACCACGGGACTAGCGAAGAACACCGGGGAGCTGTTTTTT. Protein sequence: CASSTTGLAKNTGELFF.

The chain has TRBV13 and TRBJ1-3; 7 bases are a match to TRBD1. The CDR3 consists of 16 residues. Germline loops: CDR1 PRHDT, CDR2 FYEKMQ (reference sequence). After removal of 1 base from V and 3 bases from J, the junction contained 6 bases not matched to a gene. The CDR3, as DNA: TGTGCCAGCAGCTTAGTAGAGGGGGCGATTGGAAACACCATATATTTT. It yields the protein CASSLVEGAIGNTIYF.